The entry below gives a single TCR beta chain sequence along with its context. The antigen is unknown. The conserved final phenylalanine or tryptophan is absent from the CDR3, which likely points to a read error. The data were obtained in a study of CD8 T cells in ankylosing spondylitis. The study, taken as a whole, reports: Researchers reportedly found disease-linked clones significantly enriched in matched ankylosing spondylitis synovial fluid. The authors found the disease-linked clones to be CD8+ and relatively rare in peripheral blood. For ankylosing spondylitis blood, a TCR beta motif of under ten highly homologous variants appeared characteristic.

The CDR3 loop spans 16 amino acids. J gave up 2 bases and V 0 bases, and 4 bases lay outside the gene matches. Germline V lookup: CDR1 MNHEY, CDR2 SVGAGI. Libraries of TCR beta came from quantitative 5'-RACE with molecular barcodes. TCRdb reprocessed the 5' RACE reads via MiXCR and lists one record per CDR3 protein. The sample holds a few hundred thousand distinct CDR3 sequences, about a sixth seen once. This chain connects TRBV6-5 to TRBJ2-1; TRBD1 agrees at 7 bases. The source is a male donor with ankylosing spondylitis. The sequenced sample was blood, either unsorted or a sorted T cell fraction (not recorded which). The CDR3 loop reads CASSYSKQGAYNEQFY. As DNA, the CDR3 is TGTGCCAGCAGTTACTCGAAGCAGGGGGCCTACAATGAGCAGTTCTAC.